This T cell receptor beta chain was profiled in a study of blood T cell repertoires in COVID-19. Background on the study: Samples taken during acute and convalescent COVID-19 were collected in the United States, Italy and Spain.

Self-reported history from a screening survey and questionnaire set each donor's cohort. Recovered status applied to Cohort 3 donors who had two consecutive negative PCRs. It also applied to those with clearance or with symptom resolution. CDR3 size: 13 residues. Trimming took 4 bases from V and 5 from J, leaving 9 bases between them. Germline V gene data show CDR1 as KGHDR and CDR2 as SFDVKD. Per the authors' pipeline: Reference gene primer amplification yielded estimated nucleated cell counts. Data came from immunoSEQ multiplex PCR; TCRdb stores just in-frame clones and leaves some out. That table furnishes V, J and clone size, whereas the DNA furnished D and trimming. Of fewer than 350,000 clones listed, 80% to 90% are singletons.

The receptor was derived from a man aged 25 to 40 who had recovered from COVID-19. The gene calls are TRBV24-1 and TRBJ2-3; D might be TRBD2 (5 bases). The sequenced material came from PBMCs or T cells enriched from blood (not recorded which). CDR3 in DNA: TGTGCCACCAGTGACCACGCGGGAGATACGCAGTATTTT. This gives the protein CATSDHAGDTQYF.